This entry lists 29 T cell receptor beta chains sequenced from one sample in a study of control samples from healthy donors and cancer patients. Using immunoSEQ multiplex PCR, the repertoire was profiled, and TCRdb retains in-frame clones only, with some absent. The sample shows roughly 50,000 clones, approximately 92% of them seen only once. The material sequenced was PBMCs. The origin of the receptors is a man in his thirties or forties with colorectal cancer.

The chain uses TRBV7-8 and TRBJ2-1, with 8 nucleotides matching TRBD2. The germline V gene encodes CDR1 SGHVS and CDR2 FQNEAQ. The ends lost 1 base at V and 2 bases at J; junction bases unmatched: 4. The CDR3 sequence is 16 residues long. The CDR3 DNA reads as TGTGCCAGCAGCTTAGAGGAGCGGGGGACCTACAATGAGCAGTTCTTC. Protein: CASSLEERGTYNEQFF.

J is TRBJ1-1 and V is TRBV6-5; D is possibly TRBD1 (5 bases). V shed 4 bases and J shed 6 bases, with 18 bases lying between them. The CDR3 loop spans 15 amino acids. In germline, CDR1 is MNHEY, CDR2 SVGAGI. CDR3 DNA sequence: TGTGCCAGCAGTTCCCAGATAGACAGTCGGGCTGAAGCTTTCTTT. This encodes CASSSQIDSRAEAFF.

The chain is built from TRBV11-2 and TRBJ2-1; a possible D gene is TRBD1 (5 bases). CDR3 length: 13 residues. V was pared by 4 bases and J by 10 bases, with 14 bases between. CDR1 and CDR2 from the germline V gene are SGHAT and FQNNGV. DNA for the CDR3: TGTGCCAGCAGCTCTGGGGCCCCCATGGAGCAGTTCTTC. Amino acids: CASSSGAPMEQFF.

The chain employs TRBV6-1 and TRBJ2-7; D gene uncertain. Germline V gene data show CDR1 as MNHNS and CDR2 as SASEGT. V lost 2 bases, J lost 4 bases, and 12 bases lay in between. CDR3 length: 14 amino acids. CDR3 loop: CASSETHEVYEQYV. CDR3 bases: TGTGCCAGCAGTGAAACCCATGAGGTATACGAGCAGTACGTC.

J is TRBJ1-2 and V is TRBV9, with D tentatively TRBD1 (5 bases). CDR1 and CDR2 from the germline V gene are SGDLS and YYNGEE. Trimming took 4 bases from V and 3 from J, leaving 19 bases between them. The CDR3 sequence is 16 residues long. The CDR3 nucleotides are TGTGCCAGCAGCTCTGGGGACTCTCCCTCTTACTATGGCTACACCTTC. This sequence encodes CASSSGDSPSYYGYTF. Drawing the rest from reference TRBV9 and TRBJ1-2, the complete variable domain is DSGVTQTPKHLITATGQRVTLRCSPRSGDLSVYWYQQSLDQGLQFLIQYYNGEERAKGNILERFSAQQFPDLHSELNLSSLELGDSALYFCASSSGDSPSYYGYTFGSGTRLTVV.

V and J are TRBV5-4 and TRBJ1-1, with 7 bases aligning to TRBD1. Germline V gives CDR1 SGHNT, CDR2 YYREEE (reference sequence). The CDR3 spans 15 residues. V was clipped by 5 bases and J by 4 bases; unmatched bases: 11. The DNA for the CDR3 is TGTGCCAGCAGTTATATCACAGGGGCCCGCACTGAAGCTTTCTTT. Residues: CASSYITGARTEAFF.

The chain links TRBV6-2 or TRBV6-3 to TRBJ1-2; 10 nucleotides agree with TRBD1. Germline V lookup: CDR1 MNHEY, CDR2 SVGEGT. Trimming cost V 6 bases and J 6 bases; bases outside gene matches: 10. The CDR3 is 15 residues long. CDR3 nucleotide sequence: TGTGCCAGCAGCCATGGGACAGGGGAAGCGGATGGCTACACCTTC. Its protein product is CASSHGTGEADGYTF.

This chain joins TRBV4-1 and TRBJ2-1, with 8 bases fitting TRBD2. Germline CDR1 MGHRA, CDR2 YSYEKL. V lost 1 base, J lost 7 bases, and 15 bases stayed unmatched. This CDR3 comprises 18 residues. DNA of the CDR3: TGCGCCAGCAGCCAAGCCACTAGCGGACCTACTGCGGGGAATGAGCAGTTCTTC. Translation: CASSQATSGPTAGNEQFF.

The chain recombines TRBV7-2 with TRBJ2-5, with D possibly matching TRBD1 (6 bases). Germline loops: CDR1 SGHTA, CDR2 FQGNSA. Trimming left V 4 bases short and J 5 bases short, with 8 bases between. The CDR3 extends over 12 amino acids. CDR3 in DNA: TGTGCCAGCAGCTCAACAGGGGAGACCCAGTACTTC. Protein product: CASSSTGETQYF.

The chain joins TRBV19 to TRBJ1-1; the match to TRBD1 covers 7 bases. The V segment lost 4 bases and the J segment 3 bases; nucleotides outside the gene matches: 5. In germline, CDR1 is LNHDA, CDR2 SQIVND (reference sequence). The CDR3 sequence is 14 residues long. The CDR3 nucleotides are TGTGCCAGTAGTACTCGACAGGGATACACTGAAGCTTTCTTT. Residues: CASSTRQGYTEAFF.

The chain has TRBV5-1 and TRBJ1-6; maybe TRBD1 (5 bases). The CDR3 loop spans 15 amino acids. In germline, CDR1 is SGHRS, CDR2 YFSETQ. Between the trimmed V and J ends, which lost 5 bases and 6 bases, there was a span of 15 bases. The CDR3 is CASRLVQGTNSPLHF. The CDR3 DNA reads TGCGCCAGCAGACTCGTGCAAGGGACTAATTCACCCCTCCACTTT.

V is TRBV18 and J is TRBJ2-5; TRBD2 aligns across 8 bases. This CDR3 contains 15 residues. Trimming removed 6 bases from V and 5 bases from J; junction bases left unmatched: 11. Germline CDR1 and CDR2: KGHSH and LQKENI. CDR3 sequence: CASSQTRGGEETQYF. The CDR3 bases are TGTGCCAGCTCCCAGACACGGGGGGGAGAGGAGACCCAGTACTTC.

The chain links TRBV28 to TRBJ1-2; D perhaps matches TRBD1 (6 bases). The V and J ends lost 8 bases and 4 bases respectively, with 17 bases between them. This CDR3 has 14 amino acids. CDR1 is MDHEN, CDR2 SYDVKM, per germline. CDR3 in DNA: TGTGCCAGCCTCAAAACAGGGAGGAGCTATGGCTACACCTTC. Its protein product is CASLKTGRSYGYTF.

V is TRBV10-3 and J is TRBJ2-1; D gene uncertain. Trimming cost V 2 bases and J 6 bases, with 8 bases left between them. Germline V gene lookup returns CDR1 ENHRY and CDR2 SYGVKD. CDR3 length: 13 residues. Here the CDR3 reads CAISEHSFNEQFF. As DNA, the CDR3 is TGTGCCATCAGTGAGCACAGTTTCAATGAGCAGTTCTTC.

This sequence joins TRBV18 and TRBJ2-2; weak D call: TRBD2 (5 bases). This CDR3 is built from 14 residues. V lost 6 bases and J lost 1, with 9 bases in between. Germline V gives CDR1 KGHSH, CDR2 LQKENI. This CDR3 reads CASSQGGNTGELFF. The DNA of the CDR3 is TGTGCCAGCTCTCAAGGAGGGAACACCGGGGAGCTGTTTTTT.

This chain links TRBV6-6 with TRBJ2-1, with D possibly TRBD1 on 5 matching bases. This CDR3 spans 15 amino acids. V lost 6 bases, J lost 0 bases, and 12 bases lay in between. Germline V gene lookup returns CDR1 MNHNY and CDR2 SVGAGI (reference sequence). Here the CDR3 reads CASRTDISSYNEQFF. In DNA form, the CDR3 reads TGTGCCAGCAGGACAGATATCAGCTCCTACAATGAGCAGTTCTTC.

The chain links TRBV7-9 to TRBJ1-1, with TRBD1 identical over 10 bases. V lost 2 bases, J lost 4 bases, and 13 bases stayed unmatched. Germline assignment: CDR1 SEHNR and CDR2 FQNEAQ (reference sequence). The CDR3 is 18 amino acids. The CDR3 is CASSLQKGQGEGITEAFF. CDR3 nucleotides: TGTGCCAGCAGCTTACAAAAAGGACAGGGGGAAGGTATCACTGAAGCTTTCTTT.

The V and J genes are TRBV7-8 and TRBJ2-1, with 11 bases fitting TRBD2. Per the germline V gene, CDR1 is SGHVS and CDR2 is FQNEAQ. This CDR3 has 17 residues. Losses at the gene ends were 1 base for V and 3 bases for J; bases not matched to a gene: 5. The CDR3 DNA reads as TGTGCCAGCAGCTTAGACCCTAGCGGGGGGAGCTACAATGAGCAGTTCTTC. It encodes CASSLDPSGGSYNEQFF. Full variable domain (outside the CDR3, taken from reference TRBV7-8 and TRBJ2-1): GAGVSQSPRYKVAKRGQDVALRCDPISGHVSLFWYQQALGQGPEFLTYFQNEAQLDKSGLPSDRFFAERPEGSVSTLKIQRTQQEDSAVYLCASSLDPSGGSYNEQFFGPGTRLTVL.

A word on this clone: This sample also contains other DNA sequences that code for the same CDR3. This chain joins TRBV7-9 and TRBJ1-6, with a tentative D call TRBD1 (5 bases). The V gene lost 5 bases and the J gene lost 8 bases, with 10 bases spanning the gap. The germline V gene encodes CDR1 SEHNR and CDR2 FQNEAQ (reference sequence). CDR3 size: 13 residues. In nucleotides, the CDR3 is TGTGCCAGCAGCACAACGGGGGATTCACCCCTCCACTTT. This encodes CASSTTGDSPLHF.

The chain couples TRBV2 to TRBJ1-2; D call uncertain. Germline V CDR1 and CDR2: SNHLY, FYNNEI. Trimming stripped 7 bases from V and 8 bases from J, with 14 bases between. There are 12 residues in the CDR3. This CDR3 reads CASTQSLRGYTF. CDR3 coding DNA: TGTGCCAGCACACAGTCTTTACGGGGCTACACCTTC. The whole variable domain, remainder taken from reference TRBV2 and TRBJ1-2, is EPEVTQTPSHQVTQMGQEVILRCVPISNHLYFYWYRQILGQKVEFLVSFYNNEISEKSEIFDDQFSVERPDGSNFTLKIRSTKLEDSAMYFCASTQSLRGYTFGSGTRLTVV.

The rearrangement links TRBV3-1 (or the pseudogene TRBV3-2) to TRBJ2-7, with TRBD1 matching over 9 bases. The length of the CDR3 is 14 residues. V lost 4 bases to trimming and J lost 5 bases; unmatched junction nucleotides: 6. Germline-derived CDR1 and CDR2 are LGHDT and YNNKEL (reference sequence). The CDR3 sequence is CASSLGTGIHEQYF. As DNA, the CDR3 is TGTGCCAGCAGCCTCGGGACAGGGATTCACGAGCAGTACTTC.

This chain connects TRBV7-2 to TRBJ1-5; D unresolved. The CDR3 loop spans 14 amino acids. The V end was cut by 3 bases, the J end by 2 bases, with 8 bases between. Germline V gene lookup returns CDR1 SGHTA and CDR2 FQGNSA. Here the CDR3 reads CASSFSGGNQPQHF. The DNA for the CDR3 is TGTGCCAGCAGCTTTTCTGGGGGCAATCAGCCCCAGCATTTT. The full variable domain, completed using reference TRBV7-2 and TRBJ1-5, is GAGVSQSPSNKVTEKGKDVELRCDPISGHTALYWYRQSLGQGLEFLIYFQGNSAPDKSGLPSDRFSAERTGGSVSTLTIQRTQQEDSAVYLCASSFSGGNQPQHFGDGTRLSIL.

V gene TRBV10-3 combines with J gene TRBJ1-2, with TRBD1 matching over 7 bases. This CDR3 comprises 15 residues. CDR1 and CDR2 (germline): ENHRY, SYGVKD. V lost 3 bases, J lost 7 bases, and 11 bases stayed unmatched. CDR3: CAISDTEGGGGGYTF. CDR3 nucleotide sequence: TGTGCCATCAGTGACACCGAGGGAGGGGGCGGTGGCTACACCTTC.

The rearrangement links TRBV7-9 to TRBJ2-5; tentatively, D is TRBD1 or TRBD2 (5 bases each). Per the germline V gene, CDR1 is SEHNR and CDR2 is FQNEAQ (reference sequence). CDR3 length: 15 amino acids. V lost 5 bases and J lost 1, with 14 bases in between. CDR3 nucleotides: TGTGCCAGCAGCCGTTGGGACGGGTTCCAAGAGACCCAGTACTTC. This codes for CASSRWDGFQETQYF.

The rearrangement links TRBV4-1 to TRBJ2-1, with D possibly called TRBD1 or TRBD2 (5 bases each). CDR1 and CDR2 (germline): MGHRA, YSYEKL. The CDR3 runs 13 residues. V lost 4 bases, J lost 4 bases, and 8 bases lay in between. For the CDR3, the DNA is TGCGCCAGCAGCCGAGGGGTTTACAATGAGCAGTTCTTC. This codes for CASSRGVYNEQFF.

The chain links TRBV12-3 or TRBV12-4 to TRBJ2-2; the D call may be TRBD1 or TRBD2 (6 bases each). Between the trimmed V and J ends, which lost 6 bases and 5 bases, there was a span of 10 bases. The CDR3 is 13 residues long. CDR3 in amino acids: CASRKGGTGELFF. DNA of the CDR3: TGTGCCAGCAGGAAGGGGGGAACCGGGGAGCTGTTTTTT.

The chain couples TRBV11-2 to TRBJ1-1, with 7 nucleotides matching TRBD1. CDR3 length: 14 residues. V dropped 9 bases and J dropped 0; count of bases not matched to a gene: 7. CDR1 is SGHAT, CDR2 FQNNGV, per germline. The CDR3 here is CASLTGNLNTEAFF. The CDR3 DNA sequence: TGTGCCAGTCTGACAGGGAACCTGAACACTGAAGCTTTCTTT.

The chain employs TRBV19 and TRBJ1-2; no firm D call. V was trimmed by 2 bases and J by 8 bases, leaving 9 bases between them. Germline assignment: CDR1 LNHDA and CDR2 SQIVND (reference sequence). The CDR3 sequence is 12 residues long. CDR3 coding DNA: TGTGCCAGTAGTATAAAAAGGGCCGGCTACACCTTC. As protein: CASSIKRAGYTF.

The chain links TRBV14 to TRBJ2-7; 7 bases agree with TRBD1. Unmatched junction bases numbered 6, after V lost 4 bases and J lost 6 bases. The CDR3 runs 13 residues. Germline V gives CDR1 SGHDN, CDR2 FVKESK. CDR3 sequence reads: CASSLLQGSEQYV. The CDR3 DNA sequence: TGTGCCAGCAGCCTGTTACAGGGGAGCGAGCAGTACGTC.